The sequence of this T cell receptor beta chain was determined in a study of early T cells in non-severe SARS-CoV-2 infection. Study in general: Bulk RNA taken from unsorted whole blood was sequenced, leaving chains unpaired.

Each cDNA molecule carried a unique molecular identifier. TCRdb reanalysed the 5' RACE reads using MiXCR and keeps one entry per CDR3 protein. The data hold approximately 22,000 distinct CDR3 sequences, with 5.7% observed a single time. This clonotype was found a few times. V lost 3 bases, J lost 11 bases, and 9 bases lay in between. The germline CDR1 and CDR2 sequences are ENHRY and SYGVKD. The CDR3 totals 11 residues. The rearrangement links TRBV10-3 to TRBJ2-3; no definite D call. This sequence originates from an adult who was a healthcare worker with PCR-confirmed SARS-CoV-2 infection or an uninfected control (not recorded which). This material consisted of whole blood, taken at baseline. In DNA, the CDR3 is TGTGCCATCAGTGATTTAGAAGGGCAGTATTTT. Amino acid sequence: CAISDLEGQYF.